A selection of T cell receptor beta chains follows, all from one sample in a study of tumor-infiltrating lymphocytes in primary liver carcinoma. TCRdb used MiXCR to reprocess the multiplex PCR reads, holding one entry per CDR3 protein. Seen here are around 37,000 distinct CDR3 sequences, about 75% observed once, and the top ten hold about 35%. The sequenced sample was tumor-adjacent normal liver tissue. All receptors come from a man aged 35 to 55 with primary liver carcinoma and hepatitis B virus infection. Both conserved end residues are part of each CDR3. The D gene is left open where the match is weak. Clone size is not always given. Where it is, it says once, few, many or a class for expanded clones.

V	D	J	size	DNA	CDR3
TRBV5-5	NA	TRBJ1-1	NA	TGTGCCAGCAGCCATGAGGGTGAGCGATACACTGAAGCCTTATTT	CASSHEGERYTEALF
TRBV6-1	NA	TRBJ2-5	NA	TGTGCCAGCATGACGGGGCGGGAGACCCAGTACTTC	CASMTGRETQYF
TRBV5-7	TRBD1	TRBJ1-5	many	TGTGCCAGCGGCCCTCACAGGGGGCATAGCAATCAGCCCCAGCATTTT	CASGPHRGHSNQPQHF
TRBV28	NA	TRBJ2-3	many	TGTGCCAGCAGTTTAGGTTCCATCACAGATACGCAGTATTTT	CASSLGSITDTQYF
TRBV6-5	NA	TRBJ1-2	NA	TGTGCCAGCAGACCAGGGACGGCTGAGTTGGGTTACATCTTC	CASRPGTAELGYIF
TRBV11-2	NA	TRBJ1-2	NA	TGTGCCAACAGCCCCAGGACTAACTATGGCTACACTTTC	CANSPRTNYGYTF
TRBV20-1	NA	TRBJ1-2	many	TGCAGTGCTAGAGAGGGGACGATTTTTGGTGGCTACACCTTC	CSAREGTIFGGYTF
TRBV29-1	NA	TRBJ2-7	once	TGCAGCGTGGGAACTGAGAGGGACTACGAGCAGTACTTC	CSVGTERDYEQYF
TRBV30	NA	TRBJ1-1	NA	TGTACCGGAGGGAAGATGAACACTGAAGCTTTCTTT	CTGGKMNTEAFF
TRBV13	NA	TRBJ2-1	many	TGTGCCAGCAGCTTAAATGATGAGCAGTTCTTC	CASSLNDEQFF
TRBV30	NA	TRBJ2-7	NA	TGTGCCTGGAGTACCCCCGTCAAAGAGCAGTACTTC	CAWSTPVKEQYF
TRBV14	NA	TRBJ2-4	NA	TGTGTCAACAGCCAAGACCCAGCCAAAAACATTCAGTACTTC	CVNSQDPAKNIQYF
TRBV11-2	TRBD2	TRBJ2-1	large	TGTGCCAGCAGCTTAGGACTAGCCGGTGAGCAGTTCTTC	CASSLGLAGEQFF
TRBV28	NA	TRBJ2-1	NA	TGTGCCAGCAGTTTCCTAGCTGGAATGAATGAGCAATTCTTC	CASSFLAGMNEQFF
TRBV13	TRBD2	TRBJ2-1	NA	TGTGCCAGCAGCTTAGCCTTACTTCAGCGGGAGGTCTACAATGAGCAGTTCTTC	CASSLALLQREVYNEQFF
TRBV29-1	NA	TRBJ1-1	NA	TGCAGCGTTGAGTGTCCAGGGAGCACTGAAGCTTTCTTT	CSVECPGSTEAFF
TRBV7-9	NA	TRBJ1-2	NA	TGTGCCAGCAGCACATCTGGGGGAGAGCTGGGTTACATGTTC	CASSTSGGELGYMF
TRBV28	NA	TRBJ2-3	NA	TGTGCCAGCAGTTTCCAGGGAAAGGGTGCGGGCACAGATACGCAGTATTTT	CASSFQGKGAGTDTQYF
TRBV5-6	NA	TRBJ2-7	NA	TGTGCCAGCAGCTTCCAGGGGTTGAACGAGCGGCACTTC	CASSFQGLNERHF
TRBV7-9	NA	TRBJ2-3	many	TGTGCCAGCAGCCCCCGACTAGATACGCAGTATTTT	CASSPRLDTQYF
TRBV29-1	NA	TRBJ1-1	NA	TGCAACGCTCTACGGGGGGCTAACGCTGAAGCTTTCTTT	CNALRGANAEAFF
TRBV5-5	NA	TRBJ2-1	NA	TGTGCCAGCAGCTACCGAACGGGTAATGAGCAGCTCTTC	CASSYRTGNEQLF
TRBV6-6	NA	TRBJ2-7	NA	TGTGCCAGCAATTTTGGACCCTACGAGCAGTACTTC	CASNFGPYEQYF
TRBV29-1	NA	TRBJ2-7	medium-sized	TGCAGCGTTGAAGGAGCGGGGAGGGGGTACGAGCAGTACTTC	CSVEGAGRGYEQYF
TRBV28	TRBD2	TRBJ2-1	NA	TGCGCCAGCTTTCCTCCGGGACTAGTGGGAGTGGGTGAGCAGTTCTTC	CASFPPGLVGVGEQFF
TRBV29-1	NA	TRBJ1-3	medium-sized	TGCAGCGTGGTAACTAACTCTGGAAACACCATATATTTT	CSVVTNSGNTIYF
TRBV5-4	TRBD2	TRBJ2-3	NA	TGTGCTAGTATTTTGCTCGCGGGAGGGCCCACAGATACGCAGTATTTT	CASILLAGGPTDTQYF
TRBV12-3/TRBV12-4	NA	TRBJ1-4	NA	TGTGTCAGCAATTTAGCCAAGACTGAAAAACTGTTTTTT	CVSNLAKTEKLFF
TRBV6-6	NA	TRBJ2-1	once	TGCACCAGCAGTCAGCTAACCCTCCCCTTCTTC	CTSSQLTLPFF
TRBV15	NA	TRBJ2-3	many	TGTGCCACCAGCAGAGATACGGGGGGCGCGGATACGCAGTATTTT	CATSRDTGGADTQYF
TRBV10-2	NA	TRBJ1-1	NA	TGTGCTAGCAGTGAAGTAGAAGACACTGAAGCTTTATTT	CASSEVEDTEALF
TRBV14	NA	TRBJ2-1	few	TGTGCTAGCAGCCGGCCGATGGCGTTCTTC	CASSRPMAFF
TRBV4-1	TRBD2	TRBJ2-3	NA	TGCGCCAGCAGGCGGGCTAGCGGGATTACAGATACGCAGTATTTT	CASRRASGITDTQYF
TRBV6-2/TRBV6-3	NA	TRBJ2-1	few	TGTGCCAGCAGTTACTTTACGCAGGGACATGTCCCGTCCTTC	CASSYFTQGHVPSF
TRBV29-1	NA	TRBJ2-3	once	TGCAACATTGCCCCTTCCACAGATACGCAGTATTTT	CNIAPSTDTQYF
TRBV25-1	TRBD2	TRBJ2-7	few	TGTGCCAGCAGCGAAGGGACTAGTGGTATCTACAAGCAGTACTTC	CASSEGTSGIYKQYF
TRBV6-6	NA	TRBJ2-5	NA	TGTGCCAGGAGTTACGAGGTCCAAGAGATCCAGTACTTC	CARSYEVQEIQYF
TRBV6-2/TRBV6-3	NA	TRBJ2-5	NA	TGTGCCTGCAGTTATTCGATTGGGAAAAAAGAGACCCAGTACTTC	CACSYSIGKKETQYF
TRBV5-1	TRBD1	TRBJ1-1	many	TGCGCCAGCAGCTCGGGACAGGGGGAACCCGAAGCTTTCTTT	CASSSGQGEPEAFF
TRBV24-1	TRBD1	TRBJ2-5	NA	TGTGCCACCAGTGATGCAGGGGGTGTAGGGGAGACCCGGTACTTC	CATSDAGGVGETRYF
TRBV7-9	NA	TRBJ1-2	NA	TGTGCCAGCAGATGGGATAGGGGGTCTCATGGCTACATCTTC	CASRWDRGSHGYIF
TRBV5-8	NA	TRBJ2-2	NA	TGTGCCAGCAGCTCAGCCATTAACATCGGGGAGCTGTTTTTT	CASSSAINIGELFF
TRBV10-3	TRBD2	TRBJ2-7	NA	TGTGCCATCAGTGAGTGGCTAGCGGGAGGAGCGCCGGAGCAGTGCTTC	CAISEWLAGGAPEQCF
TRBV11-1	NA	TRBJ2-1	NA	TGTGCCAGCAGTCCCCGGGTGGCGGACTCCTACGATGGGCAGTTCTTC	CASSPRVADSYDGQFF
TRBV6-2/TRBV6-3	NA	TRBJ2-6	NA	TGTGCCAGCCTGAGGGACATGGTACACTCTTGGGCCAACGTCCTGACTTTC	CASLRDMVHSWANVLTF
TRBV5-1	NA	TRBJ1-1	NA	TGCGCCACCAGCTTGGGGGGATCCAGGGATGTGGACACTAAAGCTTTCTTT	CATSLGGSRDVDTKAFF
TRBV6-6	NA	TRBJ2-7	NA	TGCGTCAGCAGCCCCGGAGCGGGCGAGCAATACTTC	CVSSPGAGEQYF
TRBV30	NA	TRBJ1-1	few	TGTGCCCGTACCTCGGGGGGAAGCATTGAAGCTTTCTTC	CARTSGGSIEAFF